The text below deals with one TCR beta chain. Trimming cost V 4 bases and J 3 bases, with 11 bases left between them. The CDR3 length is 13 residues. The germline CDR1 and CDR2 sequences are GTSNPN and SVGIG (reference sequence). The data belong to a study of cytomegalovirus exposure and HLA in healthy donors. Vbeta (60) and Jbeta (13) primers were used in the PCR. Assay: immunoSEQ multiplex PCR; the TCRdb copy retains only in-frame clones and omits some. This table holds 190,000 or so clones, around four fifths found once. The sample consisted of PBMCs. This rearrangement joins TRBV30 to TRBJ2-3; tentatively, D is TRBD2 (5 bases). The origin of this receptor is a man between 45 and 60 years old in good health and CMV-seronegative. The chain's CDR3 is CAWNEGLTDTQYF. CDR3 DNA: TGTGCCTGGAATGAGGGCCTAACAGATACGCAGTATTTT.